These 5 T cell receptor beta chains were sequenced from one sample in a study of blood T cell repertoires in COVID-19. The method was immunoSEQ multiplex PCR; TCRdb's version includes in-frame clones alone and lacks a portion of them. This table has about 420,000 clones, 70% to 90% appearing once. Sequencing input: peripheral blood. The receptors were sampled from a man aged 18 to 29 with COVID-19, enrolled during active disease.

V usage is TRBV10-3 and J usage is TRBJ1-2, with D tentatively TRBD1 (5 bases). Between the trimmed V and J ends, which lost 10 bases and 3 bases, there was a span of 15 bases. The V gene's germline CDR1 is ENHRY and CDR2 SYGVKD. The CDR3 contains 13 residues. Here the CDR3 DNA reads TGTGCCACCACCGGACACGGAGACTATGGCTACACCTTC. Translation: CATTGHGDYGYTF.

CDR3 loop: CTSQTLGDGNQPQHF. Here the CDR3 DNA reads TGCACCAGTCAGACCTTGGGCGATGGCAATCAGCCCCAGCATTTT. The V and J genes are TRBV1 and TRBJ1-5; TRBD1 is the table's D call and was not checked against the DNA. TRBV1 is designated a pseudogene. The length of the CDR3 is 15 residues.

This clone was seen a single time. The chain is built from TRBV4-1 and TRBJ2-1, with 7 bases that match TRBD1. This CDR3 is built from 16 residues. CDR1 is MGHRA, CDR2 YSYEKL, per germline. J was trimmed by 0 bases and V by 1 base; bases with no gene match: 3. The CDR3 coding sequence is TGCGCCAGCAGCCAAGGGGACAGTAGCTCCTACAATGAGCAGTTCTTC. Its translation is CASSQGDSSSYNEQFF.

The chain uses TRBV14 and TRBJ2-6; D gene unclear. This CDR3 spans 14 amino acids. Trimming took off 5 bases at V and 0 bases at J, with 5 bases between the two ends. Germline V lookup: CDR1 SGHDN, CDR2 FVKESK. Here the CDR3 DNA reads TGTGCCAGCAGCGGCTTCTCTGGGGCCAACGTCCTGACTTTC. Its translation is CASSGFSGANVLTF. Full variable domain (outside the CDR3, taken from reference TRBV14 and TRBJ2-6): EAGVTQFPSHSVIEKGQTVTLRCDPISGHDNLYWYRRVMGKEIKFLLHFVKESKQDESGMPNNRFLAERTGGTYSTLKVQPAELEDSGVYFCASSGFSGANVLTFGAGSRLTVL.

This clone was recorded only once. V and J are TRBV5-1 and TRBJ2-5; TRBD1 matches at 7 bases. Losses at the gene ends were 4 bases for V and 2 bases for J; bases not matched to a gene: 8. The CDR3 totals 15 residues. Germline V lookup: CDR1 SGHRS, CDR2 YFSETQ. CDR3 nucleotide sequence: TGCGCCAGCAGCAGACAGGGATCTGGTCAAGAGACCCAGTACTTC. Its protein is CASSRQGSGQETQYF.